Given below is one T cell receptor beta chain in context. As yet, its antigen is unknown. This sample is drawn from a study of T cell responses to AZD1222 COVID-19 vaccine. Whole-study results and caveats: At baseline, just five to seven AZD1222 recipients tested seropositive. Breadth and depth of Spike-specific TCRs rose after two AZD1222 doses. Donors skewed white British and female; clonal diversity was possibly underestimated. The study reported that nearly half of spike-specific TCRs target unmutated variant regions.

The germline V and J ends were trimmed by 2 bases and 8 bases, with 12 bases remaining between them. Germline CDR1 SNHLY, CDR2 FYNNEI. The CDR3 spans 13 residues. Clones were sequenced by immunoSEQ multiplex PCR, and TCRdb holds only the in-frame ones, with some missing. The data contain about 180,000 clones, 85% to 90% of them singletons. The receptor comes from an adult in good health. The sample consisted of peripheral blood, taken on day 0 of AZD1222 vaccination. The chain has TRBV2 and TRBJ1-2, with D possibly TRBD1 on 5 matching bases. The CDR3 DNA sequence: TGTGCCAGCAGTGAAATAAATAGGGGCGGCTACACCTTC. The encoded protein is CASSEINRGGYTF.